This TCR beta chain was recorded in a study of cytomegalovirus exposure and HLA in healthy donors (dated by TCRdb to the late 2010s). With respect to the entire study: In an earlier analysis of fewer than 750 of the donors, 250 to 300 Gb of sequence data and just under 120 million unique TCR beta sequences from 180 million or so T cells were reported. In the later analysis, no new phenotypic data were used to find candidate immune exposures; instead, reliance was placed on TCR beta sequences and their occurrence across donors. All discovery cohort repertoires had been generated using a single sequencing platform. High-throughput TCR immunosequencing, statistical association of individual TCRs with disease status, and machine learning were combined to predict cytomegalovirus infection status. Class I and class II HLA loci were covered by the typing at four-digit resolution. A separate validation cohort of about 110 different subjects was used in addition to the roughly 620-subject first cohort. Donor age, sex, ethnicity and CMV serostatus were compiled alongside the repertoire data. The study was designed to test whether signatures of past pathogen exposure could be identified by cataloging public T cell receptors. To study patterns of TCR occurrence, a later analysis re-analyzed previously published TCR beta repertoires from more than 550 donors and added high-resolution HLA genotyping. An early release that covered roughly 600 HLA-typed donors contained about 300 gigabases of sequencing data and tens of millions of unique TCR sequences. In a later genetic analysis, genome-wide SNP genotypes for about three fifths of the 666 donors were used, and that subset was treated as a discovery cohort. The study used immunosequencing to profile the T cell repertoires of 600 to 850 subjects and linked those repertoires to cytomegalovirus serostatus. Typing coverage varied by locus: roughly 620-640 donors for A, B, C, DRB1 and DQB1; approximately 500 for DQA1; over 600 for DPA1; 450 to 480 for DPB1. Across some 400 genotyped donors of the cohort, an average of roughly 250,000 unique TCR beta nucleotide sequences per donor were sequenced, and approximately 17% of those sequences were non-productive. An earlier analysis of roughly 600 of the donors used high-throughput TCR beta sequencing to judge whether each TCR beta V gene segment behaved as functional or pseudogenic. About five DR-DQ haplotypes were treated as single units for association and clustering because of strong linkage in the cohort. Of the roughly 430 genotyped donors, about 84% fell in the genetic ancestry cluster associated with self-reported Caucasian donors. Paper-wide results and their limitations: The study listed 150 to 200 TCR beta chains as associated with cytomegalovirus. Correlated functional status among segregating V segments might reflect linkage disequilibrium, but an unknown experimental factor could not be ruled out. An association between a missense DCLRE1C variant and V-gene and J-gene trimming of TCR beta chains was found in a later genetic analysis and replicated in an independent cohort. The authors suggested that the approach could potentially be extended to other disease states and immunological phenotypes. Because the 87-base-pair reads could not distinguish some IMGT-functional V segments, including TRBV6-2 and TRBV6-3, those segments were excluded. In a later analysis, most CMV-associated TCR beta chains were found to appear HLA-restricted, with HLA associations seemingly driven largely by CMV exposure. Because HLA typing was unavailable for some donors at each locus, only the typed subset was used in association tests. The earlier analysis of some 560 of the donors excluded fewer than 20 rarely observed V segments, including chromosome 9 orphons, because counts were too low. According to a later analysis, parvovirus B19, influenza, CMV and Epstein-Barr virus appeared linked to several top co-occurrence clusters. While some public TCRs were present in many individuals, most TCR sequences turned up only very rarely across donors. The classifier was reported to diagnose cytomegalovirus status with high specificity and sensitivity in both the original and validation cohorts. Three of the identified cytomegalovirus-associated TCR beta chains were confirmed in vitro to be specific for cytomegalovirus antigens. In a later analysis, HLA-associated TCR beta chains showed more clonal expansion and lower generation probabilities than non-associated chains that were equally common. A later genetic analysis reported fewer N-insertions in productive TCRs among donors in an Asian-associated ancestry cluster than the roughly 640-donor mean. A later analysis found that TCR association rates varied across HLA loci, with DRB1 alleles showing the most associated TCRs and HLA-C alleles the fewest. In an earlier analysis of 587 of the donors, most TCR beta V segments appeared in productive rearrangements about 87% or about 30% of the time, broadly matching IMGT annotations. A further reported finding was that TCR beta sequences accurately predicted the HLA-A and HLA-B alleles for most subjects in the first cohort. When HLA alleles, especially DR and DQ, strongly co-occurred, TCR associations were difficult to assign to individual alleles. A later analysis associated about 17,000 TCR beta sequences with specific HLA alleles at a false discovery rate of 0.05. A cluster of highly shared sequence variants was judged likely to be a technical artifact of the sequencing pipeline. The presence/absence analyses assumed that sequencing depth was roughly uniform across donors, and that assumption may not be true. Immune exposure information for the cohort was limited to CMV serostatus. Only TCR beta chains were sequenced in this cohort, and the absence of alpha or paired-chain data limited detectable features.

The germline V gene (reference sequence) sets CDR1 to DFQATT and CDR2 to SNEGSKA. The germline ends are 10 bases apart after V is trimmed by 4 bases and J by 9 bases. The CDR3 contains 11 residues, cysteine and phenylalanine counted. The DNA shown is the 33-base CDR3, in frame from base 1. The cohort was made up of 500 to 850 healthy bone marrow donors. At the time of sampling, all cohort members were nominally healthy, though unrecorded immune exposures were likely present. The donor tested CMV seronegative and was one of the 352 seronegative cohort members. A peripheral blood sample was provided by each donor, and peripheral blood mononuclear cells were used for TCR beta sequencing. The Qiagen DNeasy Blood Extraction Kit was used to extract genomic DNA from the blood cell samples. Preparation of the library involved the immunoSEQ multiplex PCR assay. A mixture of 60 forward primers for TCR Vbeta segments and 13 reverse primers for TCR Jbeta segments was used in the multiplex PCR. Amplification of the CDR3 region of rearranged TCR beta genes was performed with a multiplex PCR assay on genomic DNA. On the Illumina HiSeq System, the amplified TCR beta libraries were sequenced as 87-base-pair reads. The study's processing was this. A later analysis tallied 80 million to 95 million unique TCR beta chains across the 640 or so repertoires, and around 9.9 million of those chains were shared by two or more donors. Raw reads were error-corrected and collapsed into unique sequences by a nearest-neighbor algorithm in which closely related sequences were merged to remove PCR and sequencing errors. V, D and J gene segments were assigned by aligning CDR3 sequences to IMGT reference sequences. Each retained sequence needed at least a six-nucleotide match to both a V gene segment and a J gene segment. A rearrangement was called productive if the CDR3 had no stop codons and remained in frame with V and J, and every other rearrangement was called non-productive. Following IMGT convention, CDR3 was defined as the stretch from the second conserved V-encoded cysteine up to the conserved J-encoded phenylalanine. The earlier analysis of about 610 of the donors excluded sequences that lacked an unambiguous match to a single V gene segment. In an earlier analysis of several hundred of the donors, V segments were called functional above 56.7% productive rearrangements and were called segregating when the between-donor standard deviation exceeded 5%. A statistical classification framework was built for diagnosing cytomegalovirus status from the catalog of TCR beta chain sequences. In a later analysis, V and J genes were assigned by comparing TCR nucleotide sequences against IMGT/GENE-DB human TR gene sequences. The TCRdist pipeline was used in a later analysis to assign CDR3 sequences and most-parsimonious VDJ recombination scenarios. In a later analysis, each TCR beta chain was defined by its CDR3 amino acid sequence together with its V-gene family, and reads without a unique V-gene family were excluded. To address suspected cross-contamination and a sequencing artifact, a later analysis removed around 590 highly shared, low-generation-probability nucleotide sequences. For each public chain, a later analysis derived a clonal expansion index from normalized ranks of inferred template counts within each repertoire. In a later analysis, generation probabilities were computed using a VDJ recombination model fitted to out-of-frame rearrangements, and the results were checked against IGoR. Hypergeometric tests were used in a later analysis to score TCR-TCR, TCR-HLA and TCR-CMV co-occurrence, with a repertoire-size bias correction applied to the TCR pairs. A later analysis estimated false discovery rates by permuting HLA or CMV assignments 20 times. In a later analysis, co-occurring TCRs were grouped using DBSCAN, with TCRdist sequence similarity added in when clustering inside HLA-allele-positive subsets. Repertoires with fewer than 30,000 or more than 120,000 public chains, plus five repertoires with anomalous nucleotide sharing, were excluded from co-occurrence clustering. What TCRdb holds here is the immuneACCESS table cut down to in-frame rearrangements. Part of the clones is not present; checked against another copy, under half of the missing clones reflect an unresolved V gene, and the others are unexplained. V, J and clone size derive from that table, while D and trimming were established from the DNA sequence. Across this sample there are over 200,000 clones, with approximately 84% seen only once. About 0.58% of the sample lies in the top ten.

About this clone: Its cognate antigen has yet to be identified. No clone much larger than this one lies a single base away; base qualities are absent.

The sequence was collected from a middle-aged woman in good health and CMV-seronegative. The chain joins TRBV20-1 to TRBJ2-1; there is no confident call for the D gene. Material: PBMCs. The CDR3 protein sequence reads: CSATRSGEQFF. The nucleotides read TGCAGTGCTACTAGGTCCGGTGAGCAGTTCTTC.